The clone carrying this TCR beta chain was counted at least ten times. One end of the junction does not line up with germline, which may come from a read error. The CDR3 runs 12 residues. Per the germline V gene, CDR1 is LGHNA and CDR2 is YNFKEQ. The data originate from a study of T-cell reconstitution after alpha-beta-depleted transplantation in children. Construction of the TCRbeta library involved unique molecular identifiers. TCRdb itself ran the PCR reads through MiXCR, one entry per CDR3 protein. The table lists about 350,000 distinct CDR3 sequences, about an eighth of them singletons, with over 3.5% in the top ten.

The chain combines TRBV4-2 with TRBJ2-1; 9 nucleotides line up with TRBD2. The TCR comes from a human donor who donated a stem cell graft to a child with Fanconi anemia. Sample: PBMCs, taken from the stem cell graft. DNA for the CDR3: TGTGCCAGCAGCCATCGAGCGGGGGGATTGGTCTTC. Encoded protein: CASSHRAGGLVF.